This T cell receptor beta chain appears in the sequencing data of a study of cytomegalovirus exposure and HLA in healthy donors. Study results and limitations: Later on, analysis showed that most CMV-associated TCR beta chains appeared to be HLA-restricted. Later examination showed HLA-associated TCR beta chains had greater clonal expansion than equally common others. An ancestry cluster, one associated with Asian ancestry, reportedly showed fewer N-insertions than the approximately 650-donor mean in a later analysis. In a later analysis, common viral pathogens appeared linked to several of the most significant clusters.

The length of the CDR3 is 16 residues. V was shortened by 6 bases and J by 1 base, with 17 bases between the two germline ends. Looked up from germline, CDR1 is MNHNS and CDR2 is SASEGT. PCR employed 60 Vbeta and 13 Jbeta primers. Profiling relied on immunoSEQ multiplex PCR, and the TCRdb table lists in-frame clones only, not all of them. The sample includes 200,000 or so clones, 65% to 85% of them seen just once. Concerning this clone itself: What it recognizes is unknown.

The gene calls are TRBV6-1 and TRBJ2-3; D perhaps matches TRBD1 (6 bases). The receptor comes from a boy between 2 and 10 years old in good health and CMV-seronegative. Sequenced material: PBMCs. The CDR3 is CASRENRASGTDTQYF. CDR3 nucleotides: TGTGCCAGCAGGGAAAACAGGGCCTCAGGCACAGATACGCAGTATTTT.